This passage covers 27 T cell receptor beta chains from one sample sequenced in a study of blood T cells in healthy people across ages. A J-beta primer mix and a sample-barcoded 5' primer were used in a second PCR of about 7 to 12 cycles. One entry per CDR3 protein, called by TCRdb with MiXCR from the 5' RACE reads. The sample records approximately 850,000 distinct CDR3 sequences, 40% to 50% being singletons. Material for sequencing was blood. These receptors were obtained from a man between 60 and 75 years old in good health.

The rearrangement links TRBV20-1 to TRBJ2-1; 10 bases are shared with TRBD1. Unmatched junction bases numbered 5, after V lost 3 bases and J lost 9 bases. This CDR3 is built from 13 residues. Germline V CDR1 and CDR2: DFQATT, SNEGSKA (reference sequence). Written as DNA, the CDR3 is TGCAGTGCTAGGGGGGACAGGGGAAGTGAGCAGTTCTTC. It encodes CSARGDRGSEQFF.

The table lists this clonotype with a few counts. The chain carries TRBV28 and TRBJ2-7, with 7 bases fitting TRBD2. Germline CDR1 reads MDHEN; CDR2 reads SYDVKM. This CDR3 contains 13 residues. V shed 7 bases and J 3 bases; nucleotides not matched to a gene: 6. The CDR3 here is CASTPSSGYEQYF. CDR3 sequence (DNA): TGTGCCAGCACCCCTTCTAGCGGCTACGAGCAGTACTTC.

This clonotype was detected many times. V usage is TRBV7-6 and J usage is TRBJ2-5; D is perhaps TRBD1 (6 bases). This CDR3 is 11 amino acids long. Germline values: CDR1 SGHVS, CDR2 FNYEAQ. V dropped 5 bases and J dropped 9 bases, with 10 bases sitting between them. CDR3 protein: CASSKQGSQYF. The DNA for the CDR3 is TGTGCCAGCAGCAAACAGGGCTCCCAGTACTTC.

The V call is TRBV7-2, the J call TRBJ1-1; 9 nucleotides agree with TRBD1. J gave up 0 bases and V 4 bases, and 6 bases lay outside the gene matches. The CDR3 sequence is 16 residues long. The germline gives CDR1 SGHTA, CDR2 FQGNSA. For the CDR3, the DNA is TGTGCCAGCAGCTCACAAGGACAGGGGATGAACACTGAAGCTTTCTTT. Translated: CASSSQGQGMNTEAFF. The entire variable domain, with the rest obtained from reference TRBV7-2 and TRBJ1-1, is as follows: GAGVSQSPSNKVTEKGKDVELRCDPISGHTALYWYRQSLGQGLEFLIYFQGNSAPDKSGLPSDRFSAERTGGSVSTLTIQRTQQEDSAVYLCASSSQGQGMNTEAFFGQGTRLTVV.

The V call is TRBV11-3, the J call TRBJ2-2; D gene unclear. CDR3 length: 13 residues. V was cut by 0 bases and J by 7 bases, with 6 bases left in between. Germline V gives CDR1 SGHNT, CDR2 YENEEA. The DNA for the CDR3 is TGTGCCAGCAGCTTAGAGGGCGGCGGGGAGCTGTTTTTT. This encodes CASSLEGGGELFF. The variable domain in full, with the rest retrieved from reference TRBV11-3 and TRBJ2-2, is EAGVVQSPRYKIIEKKQPVAFWCNPISGHNTLYWYLQNLGQGPELLIRYENEEAVDDSQLPKDRFSAERLKGVDSTLKIQPAELGDSAVYLCASSLEGGGELFFGEGSRLTVL.

As concerns this clonotype: At one boundary the junction diverges from the germline segment, which might be a read error. This chain uses TRBV27 with TRBJ2-5, with 8 bases identical to TRBD2. TRBJ2-7 explains the end of the DNA better; the J call may be wrong. CDR3 length equals 14 residues. Germline V gene lookup returns CDR1 MNHEY and CDR2 SMNVEV (reference sequence). CDR3 protein: CANSPGGGPHEQYF. The CDR3 coding sequence is TGTGCCAACAGTCCGGGCGGGGGGCCCCACGAGCAGTACTTC.

This clonotype was observed a few times. V and J are TRBV5-5 and TRBJ2-7; no reliable D call. The germline V and J ends were trimmed by 4 bases and 6 bases, with 14 bases remaining between them. CDR1 is SGHKS and CDR2 is YYEKEE in the germline V gene (reference sequence). The CDR3 has 13 residues. CDR3: CASSVARPREQYF. DNA for the CDR3: TGTGCCAGCAGCGTGGCCCGACCTCGCGAGCAGTACTTC.

The chain is built from TRBV4-3 and TRBJ1-2, with TRBD1 identical over 7 bases. The germline gives CDR1 LGHNA, CDR2 YSLEER. V lost 0 bases, J lost 8 bases, and 6 bases stayed unmatched. The CDR3 totals 14 residues. The CDR3 loop reads CASSQETGLRGYTF. The CDR3, as DNA: TGCGCCAGCAGCCAAGAGACAGGGTTGAGAGGCTACACCTTC.

Remarks on this clonotype: This sequence may be a read error, since a much larger clone differs from it by one base. The CDR3 sequence is CSVGYRVEAKNIRYF. The CDR3 DNA is TGCAGCGTTGGCTACAGGGTAGAAGCCAAAAACATTCGGTACTTC. The chain links TRBV29-1 to TRBJ2-4; D perhaps matches TRBD1 (6 bases). This CDR3 is 15 amino acids long. Looked up from germline, CDR1 is SQVTM and CDR2 is ANQGSEA.

V is TRBV12-3 or TRBV12-4 and J is TRBJ2-5; a possible D gene is TRBD2 (7 bases). The CDR3 consists of 15 residues. V was trimmed by 0 bases and J by 5 bases, leaving 13 bases between them. The CDR3 DNA sequence: TGTGCCAGCAGTTTAGCGCAGGGGACTAAGGAGACCCAGTACTTC. Translating it yields CASSLAQGTKETQYF.

The chain uses TRBV9 and TRBJ2-5, with TRBD2 matching 9 bases. The tail of the sequence fits TRBJ2-1 better, so the J call may be wrong. Germline V CDR1 and CDR2: SGDLS, YYNGEE. This CDR3 is 16 amino acids long. This CDR3 reads CASSVGNSGGQETQFF. The CDR3 region has the DNA TGTGCCAGCAGCGTGGGTAATAGCGGGGGTCAAGAGACCCAGTTCTTC.

CDR3 nucleotides: TGTGCCAGCAGTTTATCACTAGCGGGGGGTGGCACGCAGTATTTT. Its translation is CASSLSLAGGGTQYF. The chain combines TRBV28 with TRBJ2-3, with 12 bases matching TRBD2. Germline CDR1 and CDR2: MDHEN and SYDVKM. Losses at the gene ends were 1 base for V and 9 bases for J; bases not matched to a gene: 5. The CDR3 spans 15 residues.

The count of this clonotype is one. This chain links TRBV20-1 with TRBJ2-7; 9 bases are a match to TRBD1. The junction had 7 bases not matched to a gene; V was cut back by 0 bases and J by 7 bases. Germline assignment: CDR1 DFQATT and CDR2 SNEGSKA (reference sequence). The CDR3 sequence is 14 residues long. The CDR3 spells CSAREGQGINEQYF. The CDR3 nucleotides are TGCAGTGCTAGAGAGGGACAGGGAATCAATGAGCAGTACTTC.

This clonotype was counted ten times or more. The J gene is TRBJ2-7, the V gene TRBV28; TRBD1 matches at 9 bases. Trimming took 7 bases from V and 3 from J; bases not matched to a gene: 10. This CDR3 region has 15 residues. CDR1 MDHEN and CDR2 SYDVKM come from the germline V gene. This CDR3 is CASIPSGTGYYEQYF. The CDR3 DNA follows: TGTGCCAGCATCCCGTCTGGGACAGGGTACTACGAGCAGTACTTC.

The chain uses TRBV20-1 and TRBJ1-5; D remains ambiguous. The CDR3 has 18 amino acids. CDR1 and CDR2 (germline): DFQATT, SNEGSKA (reference sequence). V lost 1 base to trimming and J lost 2 bases, with 21 bases between them. Written as DNA, the CDR3 is TGCAGTGCTAGAGGAGGTAGGGTGAGGGTTGGCGGCAATCAGCCCCAGCATTTT. As protein: CSARGGRVRVGGNQPQHF.

As regards this clonotype: Mismatch with germline at one junction end may stem from a read error. The chain links TRBV20-1 to TRBJ2-6; TRBD1 matches at 8 bases. Germline V lookup: CDR1 DFQATT, CDR2 SNEGSKA (reference sequence). The CDR3 totals 18 residues. The CDR3: CNARSTGTGASGTNVLTF. CDR3 nucleotide sequence: TGCAATGCTAGAAGTACCGGGACAGGTGCCTCTGGGACCAACGTCCTGACTTTC.

The CDR3 here is CASSQQQAGSSYNEQYF. CDR3 bases: TGCGCCAGCAGCCAACAACAAGCAGGGAGCTCCTACAATGAGCAGTACTTC. This chain links TRBV4-1 with TRBJ2-7, with D perhaps given as TRBD1 or TRBD2 (5 bases each). Germline CDR1 is MGHRA and CDR2 is YSYEKL. This CDR3 contains 17 residues. Trimming shortened V by 2 bases and J by 7 bases, and 24 bases separated the two germline ends.

This chain connects TRBV5-1 to TRBJ2-7; D is uncertain. CDR1 and CDR2 from the germline V gene are SGHRS and YFSETQ. Trimming pared 0 bases from V and 6 bases from J, leaving 10 bases between. The CDR3 contains 13 residues. Here the CDR3 DNA reads TGCGCCAGCAGCTTGGAGGTTAAGAGCGAGCAGTACTTC. Its translation: CASSLEVKSEQYF.

The CDR3 nucleotides read TGCGCCAGCAGCCAAGAAAACAGGGAATACGAGCAGTACGTC. Translated, it gives CASSQENREYEQYV. The gene calls are TRBV4-3 and TRBJ2-7; possibly TRBD1 for D (6 bases). This CDR3 comprises 14 residues. Per germline, CDR1 LGHNA and CDR2 YSLEER. V was cut by 0 bases and J by 4 bases, with 10 bases left in between.

This clonotype was detected only a few times. The rearrangement joins TRBV5-1 to TRBJ2-7; the match to TRBD1 covers 10 bases. The assigned J gene may be wrong: the sequence end matches TRBJ2-4 better. This CDR3 comprises 17 residues. Germline loops: CDR1 SGHRS, CDR2 YFSETQ. CDR3 sequence: CASSFEVTGGVKNIQYF. Written as DNA, the CDR3 is TGCGCCAGCAGCTTCGAGGTGACAGGGGGCGTCAAAAACATTCAGTACTTC.

This clonotype showed up just a few times. The chain has TRBV15 and TRBJ2-3; no clear D gene. CDR1 and CDR2 from the germline V gene are LNHNV and YYDKDF (reference sequence). This CDR3 comprises 13 residues. V was pared by 5 bases and J by 4 bases, with 10 bases between. CDR3 loop: CATSAAAADTQYF. DNA of the CDR3: TGTGCCACCAGCGCAGCCGCAGCAGATACGCAGTATTTT.

CDR3: CAIRTAGNTIYF. In nucleotides, the CDR3 is TGTGCCATCCGGACAGCTGGAAACACCATATATTTT. The chain uses TRBV11-2 and TRBJ1-3; TRBD1 is a possible D gene (6 bases). V was cut by 10 bases and J by 2 bases, with 9 bases left in between. Germline CDR1 is SGHAT and CDR2 is FQNNGV. This CDR3 contains 12 residues.

This sequence joins TRBV7-2 and TRBJ2-1; 7 bases are shared with TRBD1. The CDR3 is made up of 19 amino acids. With V trimmed by 2 bases and J by 7 bases, 20 bases remained unmatched. CDR1 and CDR2 from the germline V gene are SGHTA and FQGNSA. CDR3 in amino acids: CASSLYFASLGQASNEQFF. In DNA, the CDR3 is TGTGCCAGCAGCTTATATTTTGCATCCCTCGGACAGGCTAGTAATGAGCAGTTCTTC. The whole variable domain, remainder taken from reference TRBV7-2 and TRBJ2-1, is GAGVSQSPSNKVTEKGKDVELRCDPISGHTALYWYRQSLGQGLEFLIYFQGNSAPDKSGLPSDRFSAERTGGSVSTLTIQRTQQEDSAVYLCASSLYFASLGQASNEQFFGPGTRLTVL.

The V gene is TRBV10-1, the J gene TRBJ2-7; D gene uncertain. This CDR3 region has 13 residues. CDR1 is WNHNN and CDR2 is SYGVQD in the germline V gene (reference sequence). The V and J ends lost 2 bases and 2 bases respectively, with 7 bases between them. The CDR3 sequence is CASSEGMAYEQYF. The CDR3, as DNA: TGCGCCAGCAGTGAGGGTATGGCCTACGAGCAGTACTTC.

The chain joins TRBV14 to TRBJ1-6; D remains ambiguous. This CDR3 has 13 amino acids. Germline values: CDR1 SGHDN, CDR2 FVKESK. Trimming took off 8 bases at V and 7 bases at J, with 12 bases between the two ends. The CDR3 loop is CASGTDKNSPLHF. CDR3 sequence (DNA): TGTGCCAGCGGAACAGACAAAAATTCACCCCTCCACTTT. Supplemented by reference TRBV14 and TRBJ1-6, the full variable domain reads EAGVTQFPSHSVIEKGQTVTLRCDPISGHDNLYWYRRVMGKEIKFLLHFVKESKQDESGMPNNRFLAERTGGTYSTLKVQPAELEDSGVYFCASGTDKNSPLHFGNGTRLTVT.

The chain carries TRBV5-5 and TRBJ1-1, with D uncertain. Germline loops: CDR1 SGHKS, CDR2 YYEKEE (reference sequence). The CDR3 sequence is 15 residues long. V was trimmed by 5 bases and J by 0 bases, leaving 14 bases between them. The CDR3 DNA reads as TGTGCCAGCAGTTCCTTACAGATAATGAACACTGAAGCTTTCTTT. Translation: CASSSLQIMNTEAFF.

This clonotype appeared a few times. This sequence joins TRBV4-1 and TRBJ2-3; 12 bases line up with TRBD2. This CDR3 has 16 amino acids. CDR1 MGHRA and CDR2 YSYEKL come from the germline V gene. V trimming: 2 bases; J trimming: 5 bases; junction bases outside the gene matches: 5. The CDR3 reads CASSQRSSGGGDTQYF. The CDR3 nucleotides read TGCGCCAGCAGCCAACGTTCTAGCGGGGGGGGAGATACGCAGTATTTT.